Listed below are T cell receptor beta chains from one sample, sequenced in a study of T cells in Graves' hyperthyroidism and ophthalmopathy. TCRdb ran MiXCR on the multiplex PCR reads and lists one entry per CDR3 protein. The table has about 350,000 distinct CDR3 sequences, approximately 15% seen once. What was sequenced was blood. The source is a woman under 40 with Graves' hyperthyroidism. Each CDR3 is given with its conserved first and last residue. Each record gives: J gene, V gene, clone size, D gene, CDR3 DNA, CDR3 protein. D genes are given only for firm matches. Clone sizes are given selectively: once, few, many, or a class where the clone is expanded.

j_gene: TRBJ1-5
v_gene: TRBV7-9
abundance: many
d_gene: .
CDR3nt: TGTGCCAGCAGCTTGGAGGTACAGGGAATGGCCCAGCATTTT
CDR3aa: CASSLEVQGMAQHF

j_gene: TRBJ2-1
v_gene: TRBV6-1
abundance: many
d_gene: .
CDR3nt: TGTGCCAGCAGACCGGGAGACCAGTCCCGCAATGAGCAGTTCTTC
CDR3aa: CASRPGDQSRNEQFF

j_gene: TRBJ1-5
v_gene: TRBV6-1
abundance: many
d_gene: .
CDR3nt: TGTGCCAGCAGTTCAGGGGCGAAAAACAATCAGCCCCAGCATTTT
CDR3aa: CASSSGAKNNQPQHF

j_gene: TRBJ2-7
v_gene: TRBV9
abundance: many
d_gene: TRBD1
CDR3nt: TGTGCCAGCAGCTCGGGGACAGGGTATTACGAGCAGTACTTC
CDR3aa: CASSSGTGYYEQYF

j_gene: TRBJ2-7
v_gene: TRBV11-1
abundance: .
d_gene: TRBD2
CDR3nt: TGTGCCAGCAGCTTAGAGCGGGGGGATGCCTACGAGCAGTACTTC
CDR3aa: CASSLERGDAYEQYF

j_gene: TRBJ2-7
v_gene: TRBV20-1
abundance: many
d_gene: TRBD2
CDR3nt: TGCAGTGCCCGAGGGACTAGCGGGAGAAACTCCTACGAGCAGTACTTC
CDR3aa: CSARGTSGRNSYEQYF

j_gene: TRBJ1-5
v_gene: TRBV13
abundance: many
d_gene: TRBD1
CDR3nt: TGTGCCAGCAGCCGGGACAGGGATCAGCCCCAGCATTTT
CDR3aa: CASSRDRDQPQHF

j_gene: TRBJ2-2
v_gene: TRBV6-1
abundance: many
d_gene: TRBD2
CDR3nt: TGTGCCAGCAAGACTAGCGGAGACTCGAACACCGGGGAGCTGTTTTTT
CDR3aa: CASKTSGDSNTGELFF

j_gene: TRBJ2-3
v_gene: TRBV4-2
abundance: few
d_gene: TRBD1
CDR3nt: TGTGCCAGCAGCCAGCGACAGGGGTCAGGTACAGATACGCAGTATTTT
CDR3aa: CASSQRQGSGTDTQYF

j_gene: TRBJ1-5
v_gene: TRBV4-2
abundance: few
d_gene: .
CDR3nt: TGTGCCAGCAGCCAAGATGGGGATAGCAATCAGCCCCAGCATTTT
CDR3aa: CASSQDGDSNQPQHF

j_gene: TRBJ2-3
v_gene: TRBV28
abundance: many
d_gene: .
CDR3nt: TGTGCCAGCTTCAGCCCCTCGACCGGAGATACGCAGTATTTT
CDR3aa: CASFSPSTGDTQYF

j_gene: TRBJ1-1
v_gene: TRBV24-1
abundance: many
d_gene: TRBD1
CDR3nt: TGTGCCACCAGACCGGGACAGGGGAACACTGAAGCTTTCTTT
CDR3aa: CATRPGQGNTEAFF

j_gene: TRBJ2-7
v_gene: TRBV20-1
abundance: many
d_gene: TRBD1
CDR3nt: TGCAGTGCCCAGGGCTTCCGGGACAGTCTTAACGAGCAGTACTTC
CDR3aa: CSAQGFRDSLNEQYF

j_gene: TRBJ2-2
v_gene: TRBV7-2
abundance: .
d_gene: .
CDR3nt: TGTGCCAGCAGGAGGGGCGCGAACACCGGGGAGCTGTTTTTT
CDR3aa: CASRRGANTGELFF

j_gene: TRBJ2-3
v_gene: TRBV9
abundance: many
d_gene: .
CDR3nt: TGTGCCAGCAGCCAAGATCGCGATACGCAGTATTTT
CDR3aa: CASSQDRDTQYF

j_gene: TRBJ2-1
v_gene: TRBV6-1
abundance: few
d_gene: TRBD1
CDR3nt: TGTGCCAGCAGTAGGACAGGGCTTTTAGAGCAGTTCTTC
CDR3aa: CASSRTGLLEQFF